This T cell receptor (beta chain) was recorded in a study of shared clonotypes between healthy human individuals. Measured with immunoSEQ multiplex PCR; TCRdb has only the in-frame clones, and not every one. This sample has millions of clones, with about 93% found just once. The germline V gene encodes CDR1 LGHNA and CDR2 YNFKEQ. V dropped 0 bases and J dropped 4; count of bases not matched to a gene: 5. The CDR3 runs to 15 residues. The naive CD8 population came from CD45RO-negative cells selected for CCR7, without terminally differentiated effector memory CD45RA+ cells. Sequencing was done on a sample of naive CD8+ T cells from PBMCs. The receptor was isolated from a man aged 18-30 years in good health. Some clones in this sample may be carry-over from other donors' samples. The V gene is TRBV4-2, the J gene TRBJ2-7, with TRBD2 matching over 8 bases. The CDR3 region is CASSQDRTSRYEQYF. The CDR3 nucleotides are TGTGCCAGCAGCCAAGACCGGACTAGCCGGTACGAGCAGTACTTC.